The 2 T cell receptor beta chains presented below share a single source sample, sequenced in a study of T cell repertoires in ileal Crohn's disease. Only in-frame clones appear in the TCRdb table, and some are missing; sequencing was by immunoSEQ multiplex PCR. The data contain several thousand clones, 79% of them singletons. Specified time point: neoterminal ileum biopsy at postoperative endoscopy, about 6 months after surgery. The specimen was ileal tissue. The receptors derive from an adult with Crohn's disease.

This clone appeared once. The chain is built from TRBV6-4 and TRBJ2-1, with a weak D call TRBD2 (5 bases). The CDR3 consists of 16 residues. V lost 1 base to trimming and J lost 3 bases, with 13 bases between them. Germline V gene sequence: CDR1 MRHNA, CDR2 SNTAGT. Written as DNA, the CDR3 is TGTGCCAGCAGTGACTTGGACGCCGAGGGCTACAATGAGCAGTTCTTC. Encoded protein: CASSDLDAEGYNEQFF.

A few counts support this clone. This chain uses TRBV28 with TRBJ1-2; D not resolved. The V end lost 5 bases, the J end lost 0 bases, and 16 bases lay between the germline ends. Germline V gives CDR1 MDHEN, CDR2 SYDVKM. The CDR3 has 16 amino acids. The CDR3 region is CASSPRTVHSNYGYTF. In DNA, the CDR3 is TGTGCCAGCAGTCCCCGGACTGTTCACTCTAACTATGGCTACACCTTC.